Each of the 2 T cell receptor beta chains below was sequenced from the same sample in a study of identical twins. TCRdb re-derived calls from the 5' RACE reads in MiXCR, one entry per CDR3 protein. This repertoire shows 150,000 or so distinct CDR3 sequences, around 3.5% found once; its top ten account for roughly 8%. The specimen sequenced was memory T cells sorted from blood. All receptors derive from a man younger than 30 in good health.

This clonotype has at least ten counts. This chain uses TRBV18 with TRBJ2-7, with a possible D match to TRBD1 (5 bases). V was cut by 3 bases and J by 3 bases, with 15 bases left in between. CDR1 KGHSH and CDR2 LQKENI come from the germline V gene. The CDR3 loop spans 15 amino acids. CDR3 in DNA: TGTGCCAGCTCACCCGGCGTGGGGCGGTTCTACGAGCAGTACGTC. This codes for CASSPGVGRFYEQYV.

The rearrangement links TRBV19 to TRBJ2-3; D call uncertain. This CDR3 has 12 amino acids. Trimming shortened V by 8 bases and J by 4 bases, and 10 bases separated the two germline ends. Germline V gives CDR1 LNHDA, CDR2 SQIVND (reference sequence). CDR3 sequence reads: CASSVRADTQYF. CDR3 nucleotides: TGTGCCAGTTCTGTGCGTGCAGATACGCAGTATTTT.